The 32 T cell receptor beta chains below were found in one sample sequenced in a study of T cell responses to AZD1222 COVID-19 vaccine. Generated by immunoSEQ multiplex PCR, the TCRdb table keeps only in-frame clones and is missing some. The table records some 150,000 clones, about 93% of them present only once. The sequencing used peripheral blood, collected on day 0 of AZD1222 vaccination. Source of these receptors: an adult in good health.

The chain recombines TRBV7-9 with TRBJ1-2; the D gene is possibly TRBD1 (6 bases). The CDR3 length is 14 residues. Germline CDR1 and CDR2: SEHNR and FQNEAQ (reference sequence). Trimming took off 5 bases at V and 0 bases at J, with 10 bases between the two ends. CDR3 coding DNA: TGTGCCAGCAGCCCCGAGGGGGCTAACTATGGCTACACCTTC. Protein sequence: CASSPEGANYGYTF.

The J gene is TRBJ2-5, the V gene TRBV6-2 or TRBV6-3; the D gene is possibly TRBD1 (5 bases). There are 18 residues in the CDR3. The germline V and J ends were trimmed by 2 bases and 0 bases, with 19 bases remaining between them. CDR1 and CDR2 from the germline V gene are MNHEY and SVGEGT. This CDR3 is CASSYPPPRVPYQETQYF. The CDR3 coding sequence is TGTGCCAGCAGTTACCCCCCGCCCAGGGTGCCTTACCAAGAGACCCAGTACTTC.

The chain is built from TRBV28 and TRBJ2-7; TRBD1 aligns across 7 bases. This CDR3 is 13 amino acids long. Germline V CDR1 and CDR2: MDHEN, SYDVKM. J lost 5 bases, V lost 4 bases, and 5 bases had no gene match. CDR3 DNA: TGTGCCAGCAGTTGGGGACAGTCAGACGAGCAGTACTTC. Translated, it gives CASSWGQSDEQYF.

The rearrangement joins TRBV11-2 to TRBJ1-6; D remains ambiguous. CDR1 is SGHAT, CDR2 FQNNGV, per germline. V shed 4 bases and J shed 3 bases, with 13 bases lying between them. The CDR3 runs to 16 residues. This CDR3 reads CASSSPPGYYNSPLHF. In DNA, the CDR3 is TGTGCCAGCAGCTCTCCCCCGGGATACTATAATTCACCCCTCCACTTT.

This clone was found a few times. V usage is TRBV6-5 and J usage is TRBJ1-4; 8 positions agree with TRBD1. The CDR3 is 15 amino acids. Germline values: CDR1 MNHEY, CDR2 SVGAGI. J lost 7 bases, V lost 3 bases, and 7 bases had no gene match. The CDR3 DNA is TGTGCCAGCAGTTATCGGTGGACAGGGAGTGAAAAACTGTTTTTT. Its translation is CASSYRWTGSEKLFF.

This sequence joins TRBV19 and TRBJ2-7; D is unclear. Germline V lookup: CDR1 LNHDA, CDR2 SQIVND (reference sequence). The CDR3 is made up of 14 amino acids. The ends were cut back, 2 bases at V and 1 base at J, with 9 bases in the middle. This CDR3 is CASSISLGSYEQYF. The CDR3 coding sequence is TGTGCCAGTAGTATAAGTTTGGGGTCCTACGAGCAGTACTTC.

This CDR3 reads CASSPRTEETQYF. As DNA, the CDR3 is TGTGCCAGCAGCCCGCGGACGGAAGAGACCCAGTACTTC. V is TRBV3-1 (or the pseudogene TRBV3-2) and J is TRBJ2-5; D is uncertain. V was clipped by 4 bases and J by 3 bases, with 9 bases between them. Germline V lookup: CDR1 LGHDT, CDR2 YNNKEL (reference sequence). The CDR3 has 13 residues.

J is TRBJ1-5 and V is TRBV2, with 8 bases that match TRBD1. This CDR3 has 16 amino acids. The J segment lost 4 bases and the V segment lost 1 base, leaving 6 bases of the junction unmatched. The germline V gene has CDR1 SNHLY and CDR2 FYNNEI. The CDR3 coding sequence is TGTGCCAGCAGTGAAGGGACAGGGCGCGGGAATCAGCCCCAGCATTTT. Translating gives CASSEGTGRGNQPQHF.

V is TRBV28 and J is TRBJ1-2; 7 nucleotides agree with TRBD1. The germline V gene encodes CDR1 MDHEN and CDR2 SYDVKM. The CDR3 runs 13 residues. V gave up 6 bases and J gave up 4 bases; unmatched junction bases: 5. CDR3 nucleotides: TGTGCCAGCAGAGCAGGGACAGCCTATGGCTACACCTTC. Translation: CASRAGTAYGYTF.

The V gene is TRBV9, the J gene TRBJ2-2; D unclear. The CDR3 covers 11 residues. Germline V CDR1 and CDR2: SGDLS, YYNGEE. V was trimmed by 4 bases and J by 5 bases, leaving 3 bases between them. The CDR3 DNA follows: TGTGCCAGCAGCACGACCGGGGAGCTGTTTTTT. It codes for CASSTTGELFF.

The CDR3 protein is CASSRPLGLSQETQYF. In DNA, the CDR3 is TGTGCCAGCAGCCGCCCCCTAGGACTATCCCAAGAGACCCAGTACTTC. The rearrangement links TRBV7-9 to TRBJ2-5; D might be TRBD2 (6 bases). Looked up from germline, CDR1 is SEHNR and CDR2 is FQNEAQ (reference sequence). V dropped 5 bases and J dropped 1 base, with 17 bases sitting between them. The CDR3 consists of 16 residues.

This chain links TRBV19 with TRBJ1-2; 9 bases are a match to TRBD1. Germline V CDR1 and CDR2: LNHDA, SQIVND (reference sequence). V dropped 6 bases and J dropped 5; count of bases not matched to a gene: 7. The CDR3 totals 14 residues. The DNA of the CDR3 is TGTGCCAGTAGCCGGACAGGGGATCGGTATGGCTACACCTTC. Protein sequence: CASSRTGDRYGYTF. Using reference TRBV19 and TRBJ1-2 for the parts outside the CDR3, the full variable domain is DGGITQSPKYLFRKEGQNVTLSCEQNLNHDAMYWYRQDPGQGLRLIYYSQIVNDFQKGDIAEGYSVSREKKESFPLTVTSAQKNPTAFYLCASSRTGDRYGYTFGSGTRLTVV.

CDR3 in DNA: TGTGCCAGCGGCGGCACCCCTCTGGGGGAGCAGTACTTC. Encoded protein: CASGGTPLGEQYF. The J gene is TRBJ2-7, the V gene TRBV7-3; D not certain. Trimming cost V 8 bases and J 7 bases, with 18 bases left between them. From germline, CDR1 is SGHTA and CDR2 FQGTGA. The CDR3 totals 13 residues. The entire variable domain, with the rest obtained from reference TRBV7-3 and TRBJ2-7, is as follows: GAGVSQTPSNKVTEKGKYVELRCDPISGHTALYWYRQSLGQGPEFLIYFQGTGAADDSGLPNDRFFAVRPEGSVSTLKIQRTERGDSAVYLCASGGTPLGEQYFGPGTRLTVT.

The V call is TRBV6-5, the J call TRBJ1-2, with D possibly TRBD1 on 6 matching bases. CDR1 and CDR2 (germline): MNHEY, SVGAGI. V was pared by 4 bases and J by 8 bases, with 17 bases between. The CDR3 contains 14 residues. DNA of the CDR3: TGTGCCAGCAGTTCAATCTCAGGGGCGCGGGGCTACACCTTC. The encoded protein is CASSSISGARGYTF.

V is TRBV27 and J is TRBJ2-1, with D possibly being TRBD1 (6 bases). CDR3 length: 16 residues. Germline V gene data show CDR1 as MNHEY and CDR2 as SMNVEV (reference sequence). The ends were cut back, 5 bases at V and 4 bases at J, with 18 bases in the middle. This CDR3 is CASSVLTTGRYNEQFF. The CDR3 DNA sequence: TGTGCCAGCAGTGTACTAACGACAGGTCGTTACAATGAGCAGTTCTTC.

The gene calls are TRBV11-3 and TRBJ2-3; D gene uncertain. The germline V gene encodes CDR1 SGHNT and CDR2 YENEEA. The ends were cut back, 3 bases at V and 0 bases at J, with 13 bases in the middle. The CDR3 runs 16 residues. The CDR3 spells CASSLGLGFSTDTQYF. CDR3 nucleotides: TGTGCCAGCAGCTTGGGCCTGGGGTTTAGCACAGATACGCAGTATTTT.

This sequence joins TRBV10-2 and TRBJ1-6, with 7 nucleotides matching TRBD1. With V trimmed by 5 bases and J by 2 bases, 6 bases remained unmatched. This CDR3 has 16 amino acids. Germline V lookup: CDR1 WSHSY, CDR2 SAAADI. The CDR3 loop reads CASSRQGGTYNSPLHF. DNA for the CDR3: TGCGCCAGCAGTAGACAGGGAGGGACCTATAATTCACCCCTCCACTTT.

This chain joins TRBV28 and TRBJ2-7, with D hard to call. V lost 2 bases and J 4 bases, leaving 6 bases between the germline ends. Germline values: CDR1 MDHEN, CDR2 SYDVKM. The CDR3 sequence is 12 residues long. CDR3 loop: CASSLTEYEQYF. CDR3 nucleotide sequence: TGTGCCAGCAGTTTAACAGAATACGAGCAGTACTTC.

The gene calls are TRBV7-3 and TRBJ2-5, with a weak D call TRBD1 (5 bases). The CDR3 runs to 15 residues. V was clipped by 0 bases and J by 0 bases, with 8 bases between them. Per germline, CDR1 SGHTA and CDR2 FQGTGA. The CDR3 reads CASSLTDSYQETQYF. CDR3 nucleotides: TGTGCCAGCAGCTTAACCGACAGCTACCAAGAGACCCAGTACTTC.

This chain connects TRBV18 to TRBJ2-1; TRBD2 is a possible D gene (5 bases). The germline CDR1 and CDR2 sequences are KGHSH and LQKENI. Trimming cost V 4 bases and J 0 bases, with 10 bases left between them. The length of the CDR3 is 15 residues. The CDR3 spells CASSLGDSSYNEQFF. CDR3 sequence (DNA): TGTGCCAGCTCACTCGGGGATAGCTCCTACAATGAGCAGTTCTTC.

V and J are TRBV5-1 and TRBJ1-2; 8 bases fit TRBD1. J gave up 2 bases and V 4 bases, and 7 bases lay outside the gene matches. The CDR3 is 15 residues long. Germline V CDR1 and CDR2: SGHRS, YFSETQ. The CDR3 DNA reads as TGCGCCAGCAGCAGTCGGACAGGGAAAAACTATGGCTACACCTTC. Its translation is CASSSRTGKNYGYTF.

The V and J genes are TRBV7-9 and TRBJ1-4; maybe TRBD1 (6 bases). With 2 bases removed from V and 6 bases from J, the gap between germline ends came to 10 bases. The germline gives CDR1 SEHNR, CDR2 FQNEAQ (reference sequence). The CDR3 totals 14 residues. The chain's CDR3 is CASSLLAGDEKLFF. The CDR3 DNA is TGTGCCAGCAGCTTATTGGCAGGGGATGAAAAACTGTTTTTT.

V usage is TRBV14 and J usage is TRBJ1-1; weak D call: TRBD1 (5 bases). Trimming left V 0 bases short and J 10 bases short, with 12 bases between. Per the germline V gene, CDR1 is SGHDN and CDR2 is FVKESK. The CDR3 spans 13 residues. The CDR3 loop is CASSQEARGVAFF. The CDR3 nucleotides are TGTGCCAGCAGCCAAGAAGCCCGGGGGGTAGCTTTCTTT.

This rearrangement joins TRBV18 to TRBJ2-3; maybe TRBD2 (6 bases). Germline CDR1 KGHSH, CDR2 LQKENI. CDR3 length equals 13 residues. V lost 6 bases to trimming and J lost 5 bases, with 12 bases between them. CDR3 DNA sequence: TGTGCCAGCTCTCAGGGAGGAGAAGATACGCAGTATTTT. Its translation is CASSQGGEDTQYF.

J is TRBJ2-3 and V is TRBV7-8, with 8 bases aligning to TRBD2. V trimming: 2 bases; J trimming: 2 bases; junction bases outside the gene matches: 9. CDR3 length: 17 residues. The germline V gene encodes CDR1 SGHVS and CDR2 FQNEAQ. The CDR3 sequence: CASSLPAGGGNTDTQYF. As DNA, the CDR3 is TGTGCCAGCAGCTTACCCGCCGGCGGGGGGAACACAGATACGCAGTATTTT.

The rearrangement links TRBV7-9 to TRBJ1-3; D may be TRBD1 (5 bases). Between the trimmed V and J ends, which lost 9 bases and 2 bases, there was a span of 17 bases. The germline gives CDR1 SEHNR, CDR2 FQNEAQ (reference sequence). This CDR3 has 15 residues. The CDR3 is CASTKGGDAGNTIYF. CDR3 nucleotides: TGTGCCAGTACCAAAGGAGGGGACGCTGGAAACACCATATATTTT.

The CDR3 is CASRRTGTAYGYTF. CDR3 DNA: TGTGCCAGCAGGAGAACCGGGACAGCCTATGGCTACACCTTC. The chain employs TRBV27 and TRBJ1-2; TRBD1 agrees at 7 bases. Losses at the gene ends were 6 bases for V and 4 bases for J; bases not matched to a gene: 8. Germline V gene data show CDR1 as MNHEY and CDR2 as SMNVEV (reference sequence). The CDR3 extends over 14 amino acids.

The rearrangement joins TRBV9 to TRBJ2-1; the D is unclear. Trimming pared 0 bases from V and 6 bases from J, leaving 16 bases between. The germline gives CDR1 SGDLS, CDR2 YYNGEE. CDR3 length: 16 residues. CDR3 sequence (DNA): TGTGCCAGCAGCGTAGAATTAGTGGGTAGCAGCAATGAGCAGTTCTTC. Encoded protein: CASSVELVGSSNEQFF.

The rearrangement uses TRBV6-6 and TRBJ2-2; weak D call: TRBD1 (5 bases). The CDR3 spans 12 residues. Trimming shortened V by 7 bases and J by 6 bases, and 9 bases separated the two germline ends. The germline V gene has CDR1 MNHNY and CDR2 SVGAGI (reference sequence). The CDR3 DNA follows: TGTGCCAGCAAGCAGGGATCCGGGGAGCTGTTTTTT. As protein: CASKQGSGELFF.

V gene TRBV5-1 combines with J gene TRBJ1-3; D unclear. V was cut by 3 bases and J by 0 bases, with 7 bases left in between. CDR1 is SGHRS and CDR2 is YFSETQ in the germline V gene. CDR3 size: 14 residues. The CDR3 region has the DNA TGCGCCAGCAGCTCCCAGACCTCTGGAAACACCATATATTTT. Translation gives CASSSQTSGNTIYF. The full variable domain, in which reference TRBV5-1 and TRBJ1-3 provide the parts outside the CDR3, is KAGVTQTPRYLIKTRGQQVTLSCSPISGHRSVSWYQQTPGQGLQFLFEYFSETQRNKGNFPGRFSGRQFSNSRSEMNVSTLELGDSALYLCASSSQTSGNTIYFGEGSWLTVV.

This chain uses TRBV10-3 with TRBJ1-2, with a tentative D call TRBD1 (5 bases). With 4 bases removed from V and 7 bases from J, the gap between germline ends came to 19 bases. Germline loops: CDR1 ENHRY, CDR2 SYGVKD. The CDR3 runs to 15 residues. CDR3 nucleotides: TGTGCCATCAGTGCCCAAGAGGGGAGGACCTTTGGCTACACCTTC. Translation gives CAISAQEGRTFGYTF.

This sequence joins TRBV30 and TRBJ2-7; D call uncertain. Trimming pared 1 base from V and 5 bases from J, leaving 12 bases between. CDR1 and CDR2 (germline): GTSNPN, SVGIG (reference sequence). CDR3 length equals 13 residues. CDR3 DNA sequence: TGTGCCTGGAGTGAACGGGCCGGCCACGAGCAGTACTTC. Protein product: CAWSERAGHEQYF.